The TCR beta chain under discussion was sequenced for a study of T-cell reconstitution after alpha-beta-depleted transplantation in children. Study findings and constraints: One year after transplant, T-cell counts and diversity came mostly from newly produced T cells.

Unique molecular identifiers were built into the TCRbeta library. TCRdb re-called the PCR reads with MiXCR, one entry per CDR3 protein. The repertoire consists of about 440,000 distinct CDR3 sequences, with approximately 41% occurring once and the leading ten covering roughly a quarter. Points on this clonotype: The antigen is unknown.

The V gene's germline CDR1 is SGHTA and CDR2 FQGNSA. The V and J ends lost 1 base and 5 bases respectively, with 11 bases between them. CDR3 length equals 14 residues. Sequencing was performed on PBMCs, taken before TCRalphabeta/CD19-depleted stem cell transplant. V gene TRBV7-2 combines with J gene TRBJ2-5; D possibly matches TRBD1 or TRBD2 (6 bases each). The sequence was obtained from a girl between 2 and 10 years old with aplastic anemia, due to receive a stem cell transplant. Here the CDR3 reads CASSLVGGRETQYF. As DNA, the CDR3 is TGTGCCAGCAGCTTAGTGGGGGGCAGGGAGACCCAGTACTTC. The whole variable domain, filled in from reference TRBV7-2 and TRBJ2-5, reads GAGVSQSPSNKVTEKGKDVELRCDPISGHTALYWYRQSLGQGLEFLIYFQGNSAPDKSGLPSDRFSAERTGGSVSTLTIQRTQQEDSAVYLCASSLVGGRETQYFGPGTRLLVL.